This TCR beta chain was observed in a study of cytomegalovirus exposure and HLA in healthy donors. Study-level points and caveats: Judged likely to be a sequencing artifact was a cluster of highly shared sequence variants. For most TCR beta V segments, an earlier analysis put the productive rate at about 87% or about 30% of the time.

For this clone: Its cognate antigen is unknown.

Vbeta (60) and Jbeta (13) primers were used in the PCR. Libraries were prepared by immunoSEQ multiplex PCR; TCRdb keeps only in-frame clonotypes and omits some of them. This sample has roughly 150,000 clones, with 80% to 85% found just once. The clonotype was recovered from a woman in her late teens or twenties in good health and CMV-seronegative. The sequenced material came from PBMCs.

The CDR3 nucleotides are TGTGCCAGCAGTTACGGTGCAGGGAGGGGAGATACGCAGTATTTT. Translation: CASSYGAGRGDTQYF. This rearrangement joins TRBV6-6 to TRBJ2-3, with 7 bases identical to TRBD2. CDR1 and CDR2 (germline): MNHNY, SVGAGI (reference sequence). This CDR3 comprises 15 residues. The V segment lost 2 bases and the J segment 5 bases; nucleotides outside the gene matches: 7.